The next 10 T cell receptor beta chains were all read from a single sample in a study of blood T cells in healthy people across ages. The second PCR ran roughly 6 to 11 cycles with a sample-barcoded 5' primer and J-beta primers. Each CDR3 protein is one row after TCRdb ran MiXCR on the 5' RACE reads. The sample yields over 600,000 distinct CDR3 sequences, 46% seen once. The specimen sequenced was blood. The receptors were sampled from an elderly man in good health.

The chain combines TRBV5-6 with TRBJ2-5; TRBD1 or TRBD2 may be the D gene (5 bases each). CDR3 size: 16 residues. CDR1 SGHDT and CDR2 YYEEEE come from the germline V gene. V was cut by 10 bases and J by 1 base, with 23 bases left in between. The DNA of the CDR3 is TGTGCCGGAGGCAGGGTGGGGACGCAGTCCCAAGAGACCCAGTACTTC. It is translated as CAGGRVGTQSQETQYF.

This clonotype showed up just a few times. CDR3 sequence: CASSQPRLAGNTGELFF. The CDR3 DNA reads TGTGCCAGCAGCCAACCTAGACTAGCGGGGAACACCGGGGAGCTGTTTTTT. The rearrangement uses TRBV3-1 and TRBJ2-2; TRBD2 agrees at 10 bases. Germline V gives CDR1 LGHDT, CDR2 YNNKEL (reference sequence). This CDR3 region has 17 residues. V trimming: 2 bases; J trimming: 1 base; junction bases outside the gene matches: 4. Together with reference TRBV3-1 and TRBJ2-2, the CDR3 gives the full variable domain: DTAVSQTPKYLVTQMGNDKSIKCEQNLGHDTMYWYKQDSKKFLKIMFSYNNKELIINETVPNRFSPKSPDKAHLNLHINSLELGDSAVYFCASSQPRLAGNTGELFFGEGSRLTVL.

On this clonotype: A read error may account for a junction end that differs from germline. This chain uses TRBV7-9 with TRBJ1-2, with D tentatively TRBD1 (5 bases). CDR3 length: 14 amino acids. In germline, CDR1 is SEHNR, CDR2 FQNEAQ (reference sequence). The CDR3 reads CASSPTGTDDGCTF. The CDR3 region has the DNA TGTGCCAGCAGTCCCACCGGGACGGACGATGGCTGCACCTTC.

V gene TRBV2 combines with J gene TRBJ2-4, with unresolved D. CDR3 length: 13 amino acids. V was shortened by 6 bases and J by 0 bases, with 6 bases between the two germline ends. Germline CDR1 is SNHLY and CDR2 is FYNNEI. CDR3 protein: CASRELAKNIQYF. DNA of the CDR3: TGTGCCAGCAGAGAGTTAGCCAAAAACATTCAGTACTTC. The variable domain in full, completed from reference TRBV2 and TRBJ2-4, reads EPEVTQTPSHQVTQMGQEVILRCVPISNHLYFYWYRQILGQKVEFLVSFYNNEISEKSEIFDDQFSVERPDGSNFTLKIRSTKLEDSAMYFCASRELAKNIQYFGAGTRLSVL.

J is TRBJ2-1 and V is TRBV18, with D hard to call. Germline-derived CDR1 and CDR2 are KGHSH and LQKENI. The CDR3 contains 13 residues. V was pared by 4 bases and J by 5 bases, with 9 bases between. As DNA, the CDR3 is TGTGCCAGCTCACAAGCTCCGGACAATGAGCAGTTCTTC. This encodes CASSQAPDNEQFF.

This chain uses TRBV7-9 with TRBJ1-4, with D tentatively TRBD1 (6 bases). Trimming took 3 bases from V and 2 from J, leaving 13 bases between them. The germline CDR1 and CDR2 sequences are SEHNR and FQNEAQ (reference sequence). The CDR3 has 16 amino acids. The CDR3 nucleotides are TGTGCCAGCAGCTTCCCCCGTGGGGGCACTAATGAAAAACTGTTTTTT. As protein: CASSFPRGGTNEKLFF.

This clonotype was observed a few times. The CDR3: CASSRTGSNQPQHF. For the CDR3, the DNA is TGTGCCAGCAGTCGGACAGGGAGCAATCAGCCCCAGCATTTT. The chain joins TRBV6-6 to TRBJ1-5; 8 nucleotides align to TRBD1. Germline values: CDR1 MNHNY, CDR2 SVGAGI (reference sequence). This CDR3 region has 14 residues. Trimming cost V 5 bases and J 1 base; bases outside gene matches: 1.

The chain links TRBV7-2 to TRBJ1-1; D gene uncertain. The germline gives CDR1 SGHTA, CDR2 FQGNSA. This CDR3 contains 12 residues. V was shortened by 2 bases and J by 8 bases, with 9 bases between the two germline ends. The CDR3, as DNA: TGTGCCAGCAGCTTATTGTCTAGGGAAGCTTTCTTT. Translation: CASSLLSREAFF.

The gene calls are TRBV6-1 and TRBJ1-1; 7 bases agree with TRBD1. Germline V gives CDR1 MNHNS, CDR2 SASEGT. The CDR3 sequence is 14 residues long. Trimming took 7 bases from V and 5 from J; bases not matched to a gene: 10. The CDR3 region has the DNA TGTGCCAGCATTAAAAACAGGGGCGGTACTGAAGCTTTCTTT. Encoded protein: CASIKNRGGTEAFF.

This chain connects TRBV6-5 to TRBJ2-5; TRBD2 matches at 8 bases. The DNA end favors TRBJ2-7, so the J call may be wrong. Germline V lookup: CDR1 MNHEY, CDR2 SVGAGI. This CDR3 spans 16 amino acids. The CDR3 sequence: CASSYSKGLAGYEQYF. CDR3 DNA: TGTGCCAGCAGTTACTCGAAAGGACTAGCAGGCTACGAGCAGTACTTC.